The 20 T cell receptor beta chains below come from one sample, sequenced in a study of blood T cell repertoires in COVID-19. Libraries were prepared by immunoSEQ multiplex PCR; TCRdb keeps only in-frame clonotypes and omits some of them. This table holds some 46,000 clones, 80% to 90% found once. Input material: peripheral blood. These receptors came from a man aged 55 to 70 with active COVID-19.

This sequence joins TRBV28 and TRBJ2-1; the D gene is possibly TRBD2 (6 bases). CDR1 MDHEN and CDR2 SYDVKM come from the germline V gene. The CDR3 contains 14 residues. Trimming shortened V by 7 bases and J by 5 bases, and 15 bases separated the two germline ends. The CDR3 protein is CASKGGEFHNEQFF. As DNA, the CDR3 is TGTGCCAGCAAAGGAGGGGAGTTTCACAATGAGCAGTTCTTC.

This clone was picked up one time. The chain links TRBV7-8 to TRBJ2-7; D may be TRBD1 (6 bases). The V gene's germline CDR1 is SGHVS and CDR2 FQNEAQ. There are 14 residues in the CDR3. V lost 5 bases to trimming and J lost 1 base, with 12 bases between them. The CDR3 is CASSQTGSSYEQYF. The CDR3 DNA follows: TGTGCCAGCAGCCAGACAGGTTCTTCCTACGAGCAGTACTTC. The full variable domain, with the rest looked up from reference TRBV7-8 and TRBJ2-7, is GAGVSQSPRYKVAKRGQDVALRCDPISGHVSLFWYQQALGQGPEFLTYFQNEAQLDKSGLPSDRFFAERPEGSVSTLKIQRTQQEDSAVYLCASSQTGSSYEQYFGPGTRLTVT.

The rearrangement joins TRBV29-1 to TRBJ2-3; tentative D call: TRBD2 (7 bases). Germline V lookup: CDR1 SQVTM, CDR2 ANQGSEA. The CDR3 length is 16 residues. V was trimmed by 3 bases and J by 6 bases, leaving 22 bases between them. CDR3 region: CSVDRETGLEPDTQYF. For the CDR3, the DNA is TGCAGCGTTGATCGTGAGACAGGACTAGAACCGGATACGCAGTATTTT.

CDR3 nucleotide sequence: TGTGCCAGCAGCCAAGATAATGAGGGTACGGAGACCCAGTACTTC. This gives the protein CASSQDNEGTETQYF. The V gene is TRBV3-1 (or the pseudogene TRBV3-2), the J gene TRBJ2-5; perhaps TRBD2 as D (5 bases). The V gene lost 0 bases and the J gene lost 5 bases, with 13 bases spanning the gap. This CDR3 spans 15 amino acids. In germline, CDR1 is LGHDT, CDR2 YNNKEL (reference sequence).

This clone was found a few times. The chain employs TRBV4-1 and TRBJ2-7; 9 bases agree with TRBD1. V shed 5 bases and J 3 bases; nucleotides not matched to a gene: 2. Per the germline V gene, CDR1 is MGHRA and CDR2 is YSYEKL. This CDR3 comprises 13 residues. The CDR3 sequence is CASSMDRGYEQYF. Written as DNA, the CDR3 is TGCGCCAGCAGCATGGACAGGGGCTACGAGCAGTACTTC.

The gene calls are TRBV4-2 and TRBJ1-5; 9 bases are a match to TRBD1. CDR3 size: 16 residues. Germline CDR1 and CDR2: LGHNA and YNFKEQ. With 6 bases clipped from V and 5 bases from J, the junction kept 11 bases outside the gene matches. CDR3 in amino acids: CASSYQLGDRDQPQHF. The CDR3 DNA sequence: TGTGCCAGCAGTTACCAATTGGGGGACAGGGATCAGCCCCAGCATTTT.

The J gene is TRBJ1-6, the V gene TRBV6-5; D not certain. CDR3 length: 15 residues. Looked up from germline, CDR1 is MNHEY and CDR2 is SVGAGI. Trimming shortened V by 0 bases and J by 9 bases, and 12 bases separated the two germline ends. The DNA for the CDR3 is TGTGCCAGCAGTTACTCGTCCGGGTTAAGTTCACCCCTCCACTTT. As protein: CASSYSSGLSSPLHF.

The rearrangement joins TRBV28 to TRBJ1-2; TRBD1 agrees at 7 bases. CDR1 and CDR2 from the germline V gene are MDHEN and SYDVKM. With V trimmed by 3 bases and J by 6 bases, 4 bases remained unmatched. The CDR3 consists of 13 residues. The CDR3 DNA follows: TGTGCCAGCAGTTTGAAGGGGGCGGATGGCTACACCTTC. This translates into CASSLKGADGYTF.

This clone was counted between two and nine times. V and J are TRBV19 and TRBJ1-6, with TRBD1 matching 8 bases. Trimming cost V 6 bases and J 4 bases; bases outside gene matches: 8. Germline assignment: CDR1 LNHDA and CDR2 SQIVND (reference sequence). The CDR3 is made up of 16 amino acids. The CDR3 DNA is TGTGCCAGTAGGCCGGGACAGGACCTTTATAATTCACCCCTCCACTTT. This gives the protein CASRPGQDLYNSPLHF.

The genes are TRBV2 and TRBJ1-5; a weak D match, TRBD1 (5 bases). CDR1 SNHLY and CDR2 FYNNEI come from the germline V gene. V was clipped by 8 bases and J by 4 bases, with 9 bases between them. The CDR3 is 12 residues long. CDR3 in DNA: TGTGCCAGCGGGGGGGATAATCAGCCCCAGCATTTT. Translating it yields CASGGDNQPQHF.

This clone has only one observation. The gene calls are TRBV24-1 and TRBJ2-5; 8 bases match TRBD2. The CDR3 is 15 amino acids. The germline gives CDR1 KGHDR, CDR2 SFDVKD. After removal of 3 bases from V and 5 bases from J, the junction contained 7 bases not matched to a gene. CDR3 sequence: CATSDPGTRSETQYF. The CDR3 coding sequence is TGTGCCACCAGTGATCCCGGGACTAGGAGTGAGACCCAGTACTTC.

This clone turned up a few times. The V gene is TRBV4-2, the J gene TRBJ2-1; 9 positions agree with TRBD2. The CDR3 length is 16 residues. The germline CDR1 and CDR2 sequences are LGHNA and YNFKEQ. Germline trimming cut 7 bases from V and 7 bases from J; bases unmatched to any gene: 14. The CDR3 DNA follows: TGTGCCAGCAACCCGTTGGGGCGGGAGGGCCGTAATGAGCAGTTCTTC. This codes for CASNPLGREGRNEQFF.

The CDR3 DNA follows: TGTGCCAGTAGTACACCGGGACAGGGGAACAATGAGCAGTTCTTC. As protein: CASSTPGQGNNEQFF. The chain is built from TRBV19 and TRBJ2-1; TRBD1 aligns across 10 bases. Germline CDR1 and CDR2: LNHDA and SQIVND (reference sequence). V was pared by 4 bases and J by 5 bases, with 5 bases of the junction left unmatched. This CDR3 comprises 15 residues.

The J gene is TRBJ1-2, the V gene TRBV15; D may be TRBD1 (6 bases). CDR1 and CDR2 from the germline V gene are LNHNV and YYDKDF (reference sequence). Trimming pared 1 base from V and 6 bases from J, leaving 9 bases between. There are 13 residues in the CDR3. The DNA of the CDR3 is TGTGCCACCAGCAGAGGGACAGTTGATGGCTACACCTTC. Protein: CATSRGTVDGYTF.

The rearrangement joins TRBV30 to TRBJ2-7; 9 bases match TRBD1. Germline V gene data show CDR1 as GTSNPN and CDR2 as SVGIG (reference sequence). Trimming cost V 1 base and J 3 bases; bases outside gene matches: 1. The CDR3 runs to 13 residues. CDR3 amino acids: CAWSAGQGYEQYF. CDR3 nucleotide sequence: TGTGCCTGGAGTGCGGGACAGGGCTACGAGCAGTACTTC.

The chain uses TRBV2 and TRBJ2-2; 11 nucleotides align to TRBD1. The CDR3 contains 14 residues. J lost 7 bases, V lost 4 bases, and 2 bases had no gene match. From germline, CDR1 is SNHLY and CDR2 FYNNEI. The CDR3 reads CASSGDRGVGELFF. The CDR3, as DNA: TGTGCCAGCAGTGGGGACAGGGGGGTCGGGGAGCTGTTTTTT. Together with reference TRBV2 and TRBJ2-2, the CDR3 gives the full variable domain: EPEVTQTPSHQVTQMGQEVILRCVPISNHLYFYWYRQILGQKVEFLVSFYNNEISEKSEIFDDQFSVERPDGSNFTLKIRSTKLEDSAMYFCASSGDRGVGELFFGEGSRLTVL.

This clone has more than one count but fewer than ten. CDR3 amino acids: CASSPRTGDEQYF. CDR3 nucleotide sequence: TGTGCCAGCTCACCTAGGACAGGGGACGAGCAGTACTTC. The gene calls are TRBV18 and TRBJ2-7; 9 bases agree with TRBD1. The V gene end was trimmed by 3 bases and the J gene end by 5 bases; junction bases not matched to a gene: 2. From germline, CDR1 is KGHSH and CDR2 LQKENI. The CDR3 totals 13 residues.

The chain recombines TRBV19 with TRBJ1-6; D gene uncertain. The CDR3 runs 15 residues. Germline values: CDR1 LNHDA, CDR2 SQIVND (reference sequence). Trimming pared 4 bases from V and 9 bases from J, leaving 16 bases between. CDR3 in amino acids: CASSTTRTRGSPLHF. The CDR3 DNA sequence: TGTGCCAGTAGTACCACCCGAACACGGGGTTCACCCCTCCACTTT.

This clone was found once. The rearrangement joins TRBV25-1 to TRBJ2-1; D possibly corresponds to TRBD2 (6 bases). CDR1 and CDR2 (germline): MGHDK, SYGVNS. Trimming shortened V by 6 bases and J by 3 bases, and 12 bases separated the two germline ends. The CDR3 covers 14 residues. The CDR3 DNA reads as TGTGCCAGCAGCGGGGGTTTCTACTACAATGAGCAGTTCTTC. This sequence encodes CASSGGFYYNEQFF.

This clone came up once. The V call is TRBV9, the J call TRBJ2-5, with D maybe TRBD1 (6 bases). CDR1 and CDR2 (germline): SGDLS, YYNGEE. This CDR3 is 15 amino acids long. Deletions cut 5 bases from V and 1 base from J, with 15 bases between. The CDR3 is CASSRPGHPQETQYF. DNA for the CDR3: TGTGCCAGCAGTCGACCGGGACACCCCCAAGAGACCCAGTACTTC.